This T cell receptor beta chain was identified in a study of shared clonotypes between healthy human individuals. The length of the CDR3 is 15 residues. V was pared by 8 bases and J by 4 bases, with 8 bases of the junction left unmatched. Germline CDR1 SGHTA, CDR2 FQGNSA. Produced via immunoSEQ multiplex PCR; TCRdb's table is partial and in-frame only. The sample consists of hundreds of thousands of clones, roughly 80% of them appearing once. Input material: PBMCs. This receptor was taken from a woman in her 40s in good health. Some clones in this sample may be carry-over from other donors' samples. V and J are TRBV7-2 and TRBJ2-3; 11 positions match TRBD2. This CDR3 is CASGIAGGPSDTQYF. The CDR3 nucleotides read TGTGCCAGCGGTATAGCGGGAGGGCCCTCAGATACGCAGTATTTT.